This T cell receptor (beta chain) was sequenced in a study of blood T cell repertoires in COVID-19. The CDR3 spans 13 residues. Germline V CDR1 and CDR2: SGHTA, FQGNSA. The germline V and J ends were trimmed by 4 bases and 3 bases, with 10 bases remaining between them. Libraries were prepared by immunoSEQ multiplex PCR; TCRdb keeps only in-frame clonotypes and omits some of them. The sample lists 120,000 to 150,000 clones, about 88% occurring once. The sequenced sample consisted of peripheral blood. This clonotype originated in a human donor in a cohort sampled during active COVID-19. The chain joins TRBV7-2 to TRBJ2-7; tentative D call: TRBD2 (5 bases). CDR3 region: CASSSRAVYEQYF. The CDR3 coding sequence is TGTGCCAGCAGCTCGCGGGCGGTCTACGAGCAGTACTTC.